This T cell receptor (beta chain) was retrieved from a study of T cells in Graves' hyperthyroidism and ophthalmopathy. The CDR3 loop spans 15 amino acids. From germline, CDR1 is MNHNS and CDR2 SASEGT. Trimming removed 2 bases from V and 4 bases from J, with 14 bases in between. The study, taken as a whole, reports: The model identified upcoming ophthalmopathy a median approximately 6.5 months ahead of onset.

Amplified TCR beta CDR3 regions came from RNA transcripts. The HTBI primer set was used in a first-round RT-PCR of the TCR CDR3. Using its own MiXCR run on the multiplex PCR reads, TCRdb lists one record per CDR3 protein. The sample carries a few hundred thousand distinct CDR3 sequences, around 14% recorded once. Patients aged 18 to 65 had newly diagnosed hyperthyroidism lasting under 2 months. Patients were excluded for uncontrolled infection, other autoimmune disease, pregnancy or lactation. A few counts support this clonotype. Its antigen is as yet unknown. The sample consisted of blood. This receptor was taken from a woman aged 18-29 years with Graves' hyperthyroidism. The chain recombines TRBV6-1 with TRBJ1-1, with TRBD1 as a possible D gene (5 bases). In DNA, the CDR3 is TGTGCCAGCAGTGAACGGGTGGGGGGATTCACTGAAGCTTTCTTT. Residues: CASSERVGGFTEAFF.